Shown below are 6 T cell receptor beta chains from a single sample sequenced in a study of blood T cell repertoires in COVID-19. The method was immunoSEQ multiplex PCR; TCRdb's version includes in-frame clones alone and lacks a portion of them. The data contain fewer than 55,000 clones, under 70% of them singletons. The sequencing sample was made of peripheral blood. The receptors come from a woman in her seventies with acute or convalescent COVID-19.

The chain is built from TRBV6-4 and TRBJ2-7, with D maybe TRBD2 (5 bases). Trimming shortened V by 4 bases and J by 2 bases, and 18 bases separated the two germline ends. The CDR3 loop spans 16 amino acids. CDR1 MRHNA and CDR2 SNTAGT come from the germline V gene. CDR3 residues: CASSALDSLGTYEQYF. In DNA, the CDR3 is TGTGCCAGCAGTGCCCTGGACTCCCTGGGGACCTACGAGCAGTACTTC.

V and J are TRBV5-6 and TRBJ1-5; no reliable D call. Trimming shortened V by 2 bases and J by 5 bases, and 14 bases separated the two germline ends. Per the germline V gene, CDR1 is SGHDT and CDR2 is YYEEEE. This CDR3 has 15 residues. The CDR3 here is CASSLMGSGDQPQHF. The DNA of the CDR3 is TGTGCCAGCAGCTTAATGGGGTCCGGGGATCAGCCCCAGCATTTT.

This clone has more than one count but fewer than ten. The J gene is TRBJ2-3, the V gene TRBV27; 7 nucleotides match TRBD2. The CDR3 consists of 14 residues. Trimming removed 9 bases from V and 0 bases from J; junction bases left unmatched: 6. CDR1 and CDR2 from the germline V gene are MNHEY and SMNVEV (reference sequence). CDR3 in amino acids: CASKKRGSTDTQYF. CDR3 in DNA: TGTGCCAGTAAGAAGCGGGGTAGCACAGATACGCAGTATTTT.

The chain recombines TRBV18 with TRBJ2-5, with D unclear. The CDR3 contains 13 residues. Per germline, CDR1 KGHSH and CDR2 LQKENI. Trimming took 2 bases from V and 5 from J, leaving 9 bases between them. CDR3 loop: CASSPAQEETQYF. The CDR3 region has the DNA TGTGCCAGCTCACCAGCCCAAGAGGAGACCCAGTACTTC.

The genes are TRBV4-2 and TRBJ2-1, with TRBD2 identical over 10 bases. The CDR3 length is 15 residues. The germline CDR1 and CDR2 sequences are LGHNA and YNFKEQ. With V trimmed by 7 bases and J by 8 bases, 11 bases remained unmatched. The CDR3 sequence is CASTTLSGGADEQFF. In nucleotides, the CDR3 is TGTGCCAGCACCACGTTGAGCGGGGGGGCTGATGAGCAGTTCTTC.

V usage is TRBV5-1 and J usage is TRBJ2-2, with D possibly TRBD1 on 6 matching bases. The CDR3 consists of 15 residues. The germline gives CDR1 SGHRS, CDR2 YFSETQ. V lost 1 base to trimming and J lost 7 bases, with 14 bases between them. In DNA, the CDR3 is TGCGCCAGCAGCTTGAGGGCAGGGGCCCACGGGGAGCTGTTTTTT. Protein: CASSLRAGAHGELFF.